The clone carrying this T cell receptor (beta chain) was detected once. These data come from a study of blood T cell repertoires in COVID-19. Trimming cost V 5 bases and J 2 bases; bases outside gene matches: 7. Germline CDR1 is KGHDR and CDR2 is SFDVKD. The CDR3 consists of 16 residues. In the original workflow: The assay estimated nucleated cells by amplifying reference gene primers. The table came from immunoSEQ multiplex PCR; TCRdb's copy has only in-frame clones and leaves some out. The DNA was the basis for D and trimming; V, J and clone size are from that table. Among approximately 99,000 clones, around 87% were seen once, and the ten largest hold nearly 20%.

V and J are TRBV24-1 and TRBJ2-7; 11 bases align to TRBD2. This clonotype was obtained from a human donor in a cohort sampled during active COVID-19. Input material: peripheral blood. For the CDR3, the DNA is TGTGCCACCAGTGCCTGGGGGACTAGCGGTACCTACGAGCAGTACTTC. Translation: CATSAWGTSGTYEQYF.